These 32 T cell receptor beta chains were all obtained from the same sample, sequenced in a study of T cells after posttransplantation cyclophosphamide. Cells defined as naive were viable CD3+CD4+ or CD3+CD8+ and CCR7+CD45RA+CD45RO-CD95-CD27+CD28+. Here immunoSEQ multiplex PCR was the method, and the copy in TCRdb shows in-frame clones only, minus some. The sample consists of 30,000 or so clones, over 80% of them appearing once. Sample: naive CD4+ T cells sorted from PBMCs. Source of these receptors: a woman aged 55 to 70 in good health, CMV-negative, and a related stem cell transplant donor.

The genes are TRBV7-9 and TRBJ1-6; D perhaps matches TRBD1 (6 bases). With 3 bases removed from V and 10 bases from J, the gap between germline ends came to 10 bases. The germline CDR1 and CDR2 sequences are SEHNR and FQNEAQ (reference sequence). The CDR3 extends over 13 amino acids. The CDR3, as DNA: TGTGCCAGCAGCTTCACAGGGAACTCACCCCTCCACTTT. Encoded protein: CASSFTGNSPLHF.

The rearrangement joins TRBV7-9 to TRBJ2-7; 9 bases map to TRBD1. The CDR3 covers 14 residues. Germline lookup yields CDR1 SEHNR and CDR2 FQNEAQ (reference sequence). Trimming at V came to 6 bases and at J to 4 bases, leaving 7 bases not matched to a gene. The CDR3 spells CASRATGGGYEQYF. CDR3 bases: TGTGCCAGCAGAGCAACAGGGGGCGGGTACGAGCAGTACTTC.

This clone was observed once. The chain joins TRBV14 to TRBJ2-5, with 7 bases identical to TRBD2. The DNA end is more similar to TRBJ2-7, so the J call may be wrong. The CDR3 is made up of 13 amino acids. The germline V gene has CDR1 SGHDN and CDR2 FVKESK. The CDR3 nucleotides read TGTGCCAGCAGACTTCGTAGCGGGTACGAGCAGTACTTC. Translated, it gives CASRLRSGYEQYF.

J is TRBJ1-2 and V is TRBV6-6, with D perhaps TRBD1 (5 bases). The germline CDR1 and CDR2 sequences are MNHNY and SVGAGI (reference sequence). The V and J ends lost 5 bases and 8 bases respectively, with 21 bases between them. The CDR3 is made up of 15 amino acids. For the CDR3, the DNA is TGTGCCAGCAGTATCGGGGGGGGAGGCGACAAGGGCTACACCTTC. It translates to CASSIGGGGDKGYTF.

V is TRBV7-2 and J is TRBJ1-1, with 8 bases fitting TRBD1. V was clipped by 5 bases and J by 10 bases; unmatched bases: 9. Germline V CDR1 and CDR2: SGHTA, FQGNSA. The CDR3 extends over 13 amino acids. The CDR3 bases are TGTGCCAGCAGCAGCCGGACAGGGCAAGTAGCTTTCTTT. Amino acid sequence: CASSSRTGQVAFF.

This chain connects TRBV6-5 to TRBJ1-1; D may be TRBD1 (6 bases). The CDR3 length is 15 residues. V shed 0 bases and J shed 5 bases, with 13 bases lying between them. In germline, CDR1 is MNHEY, CDR2 SVGAGI. The CDR3 is CASSYSRARGTEAFF. CDR3 DNA sequence: TGTGCCAGCAGTTACTCGAGGGCGAGGGGGACTGAAGCTTTCTTT.

This chain uses TRBV28 with TRBJ2-7; 9 positions agree with TRBD1. Germline CDR1 MDHEN, CDR2 SYDVKM. The CDR3 totals 15 residues. Trimming at V came to 2 bases and at J to 6 bases, leaving 8 bases not matched to a gene. CDR3 sequence (DNA): TGTGCCAGCAGTTTAGAGGGGACAGGGTTGGTCGAGCAGTACTTC. It translates to CASSLEGTGLVEQYF.

This chain uses TRBV30 with TRBJ2-1, with a possible D match to TRBD1 (6 bases). The germline gives CDR1 GTSNPN, CDR2 SVGIG (reference sequence). The CDR3 runs to 14 residues. The germline V and J ends were trimmed by 4 bases and 0 bases, with 10 bases remaining between them. CDR3 DNA: TGTGCCTGGATTTACAGGGACTCCTACAATGAGCAGTTCTTC. Its protein is CAWIYRDSYNEQFF.

The gene calls are TRBV29-1 and TRBJ2-5, with 15 bases aligning to TRBD2. V trimming: 7 bases; J trimming: 7 bases; junction bases outside the gene matches: 13. Germline CDR1 SQVTM, CDR2 ANQGSEA. The CDR3 length is 16 residues. CDR3 amino acids: CSGQPGLAGGVGTQYF. The CDR3 coding sequence is TGCAGCGGACAGCCGGGACTAGCGGGAGGTGTCGGGACCCAGTACTTC.

The CDR3, as DNA: TGTGCCAGCAGCCCAGGTCCCAGGCCCCGACAGGGGGAAAAACTGTTTTTT. Translation: CASSPGPRPRQGEKLFF. The chain joins TRBV27 to TRBJ1-4; 8 positions match TRBD1. From germline, CDR1 is MNHEY and CDR2 SMNVEV (reference sequence). The CDR3 loop spans 17 amino acids. V lost 6 bases, J lost 8 bases, and 17 bases stayed unmatched. Full variable domain (missing parts from reference TRBV27 and TRBJ1-4): EAQVTQNPRYLITVTGKKLTVTCSQNMNHEYMSWYRQDPGLGLRQIYYSMNVEVTDKGDVPEGYKVSRKEKRNFPLILESPSPNQTSLYFCASSPGPRPRQGEKLFFGSGTQLSVL.

The chain carries TRBV4-3 and TRBJ1-6; 7 bases map to TRBD1. The germline CDR1 and CDR2 sequences are LGHNA and YSLEER. V trimming: 4 bases; J trimming: 8 bases; junction bases outside the gene matches: 8. This CDR3 has 15 residues. For the CDR3, the DNA is TGCGCCAGCAGCCCAGGGGGGAAGCTAGATTCACCCCTCCACTTT. Amino acids: CASSPGGKLDSPLHF.

This chain links TRBV2 with TRBJ2-7; tentatively, D is TRBD1 (6 bases). Germline CDR1 is SNHLY and CDR2 is FYNNEI. The CDR3 is 15 amino acids. Trimming pared 3 bases from V and 1 base from J, leaving 13 bases between. The CDR3 nucleotides are TGTGCCAGCAGTGACAGGGGCCATGGGTCCTACGAGCAGTACTTC. Its protein product is CASSDRGHGSYEQYF.

This clone was detected a few times. J is TRBJ2-1 and V is TRBV7-7, with 10 bases that match TRBD1. V lost 6 bases, J lost 10 bases, and 9 bases stayed unmatched. Germline CDR1 is SSHAT and CDR2 is FNYEAQ (reference sequence). There are 14 residues in the CDR3. CDR3 residues: CASSKTGGREEQFF. The CDR3 DNA follows: TGTGCCAGCAGTAAGACAGGGGGCCGGGAGGAGCAGTTCTTC.

The CDR3: CASSFLTGFNTGELFF. The CDR3 DNA is TGCGCCAGCAGCTTCTTGACAGGGTTTAACACCGGGGAGCTGTTTTTT. V gene TRBV5-1 combines with J gene TRBJ2-2; 7 bases are a match to TRBD1. The V and J ends lost 2 bases and 2 bases, in that order; junction bases with no gene match: 6. This CDR3 spans 16 amino acids. Looked up from germline, CDR1 is SGHRS and CDR2 is YFSETQ.

The chain links TRBV7-3 to TRBJ1-2; possible D gene TRBD1, 5 bases. V shed 5 bases and J shed 5 bases, with 15 bases lying between them. This CDR3 has 14 residues. Germline V gene sequence: CDR1 SGHTA, CDR2 FQGTGA. The CDR3 is CASSPGGGGYGYTF. In nucleotides, the CDR3 is TGTGCCAGCAGCCCCGGGGGTGGGGGATATGGCTACACCTTC.

This sequence joins TRBV5-5 and TRBJ2-1; 10 positions match TRBD2. Unmatched junction bases numbered 9, after V lost 2 bases and J lost 7 bases. CDR1 and CDR2 from the germline V gene are SGHKS and YYEKEE (reference sequence). CDR3 length: 16 residues. The CDR3 bases are TGTGCCAGCAGCTTCTATTTCAGCGGGGGGGGAAATGAGCAGTTCTTC. Translation: CASSFYFSGGGNEQFF. The full variable domain, its missing parts supplied by reference TRBV5-5 and TRBJ2-1, is DAGVTQSPTHLIKTRGQQVTLRCSPISGHKSVSWYQQVLGQGPQFIFQYYEKEERGRGNFPDRFSARQFPNYSSELNVNALLLGDSALYLCASSFYFSGGGNEQFFGPGTRLTVL.

This chain joins TRBV29-1 and TRBJ1-1, with D hard to call. CDR3 length: 12 residues. The V end lost 3 bases, the J end lost 1 base, and 6 bases lay between the germline ends. Germline CDR1 is SQVTM and CDR2 is ANQGSEA. The CDR3 sequence is CSVDEWNTEAFF. The CDR3 DNA sequence: TGCAGCGTTGATGAGTGGAACACTGAAGCTTTCTTT. Complete variable domain (other parts from reference TRBV29-1 and TRBJ1-1): SAVISQKPSRDICQRGTSLTIQCQVDSQVTMMFWYRQQPGQSLTLIATANQGSEATYESGFVIDKFPISRPNLTFSTLTVSNMSPEDSSIYLCSVDEWNTEAFFGQGTRLTVV.

The chain links TRBV6-1 to TRBJ2-3, with a possible D match to TRBD2 (7 bases). V was shortened by 8 bases and J by 5 bases, with 17 bases between the two germline ends. The CDR3 totals 14 residues. Germline V gene data show CDR1 as MNHNS and CDR2 as SASEGT. CDR3 sequence reads: CASSLGGAKDTQYF. CDR3 DNA sequence: TGTGCCAGCTCCCTGGGGGGGGCGAAAGATACGCAGTATTTT.

The count of this clone is one. J is TRBJ1-5 and V is TRBV19, with D possibly being TRBD1 (6 bases). The CDR3 contains 18 residues. Per the germline V gene, CDR1 is LNHDA and CDR2 is SQIVND (reference sequence). V lost 7 bases, J lost 2 bases, and 24 bases lay in between. CDR3 DNA: TGTGCCAGTACCTCTGCGGCGGGCAGGGGCGTTCGCAATCAGCCCCAGCATTTT. Its translation is CASTSAAGRGVRNQPQHF. Full variable domain (outside the CDR3, taken from reference TRBV19 and TRBJ1-5): DGGITQSPKYLFRKEGQNVTLSCEQNLNHDAMYWYRQDPGQGLRLIYYSQIVNDFQKGDIAEGYSVSREKKESFPLTVTSAQKNPTAFYLCASTSAAGRGVRNQPQHFGDGTRLSIL.

V and J are TRBV27 and TRBJ1-4; D remains unclear. Trimming pared 6 bases from V and 7 bases from J, leaving 15 bases between. The V gene's germline CDR1 is MNHEY and CDR2 SMNVEV (reference sequence). The CDR3 length is 14 residues. This CDR3 reads CASRSGYGGEKLFF. The CDR3 DNA is TGTGCCAGCAGGTCTGGTTACGGCGGTGAAAAACTGTTTTTT.

The chain employs TRBV4-2 and TRBJ2-5, with a possible D match to TRBD2 (6 bases). From germline, CDR1 is LGHNA and CDR2 YNFKEQ. The CDR3 is 15 residues long. Trimming removed 1 base at V and 1 base at J, with 10 bases between. The CDR3 region is CASSQARTIQETQYF. CDR3 in DNA: TGTGCCAGCAGCCAAGCGCGGACTATCCAAGAGACCCAGTACTTC.

The chain joins TRBV5-4 to TRBJ2-3; 10 positions agree with TRBD2. CDR3 length equals 15 residues. The germline CDR1 and CDR2 sequences are SGHNT and YYREEE (reference sequence). V shed 3 bases and J 5 bases; nucleotides not matched to a gene: 6. CDR3 coding DNA: TGTGCCAGCAGCTATGCTAGCGGGGGAAAAGATACGCAGTATTTT. Translating gives CASSYASGGKDTQYF.

The rearrangement uses TRBV30 and TRBJ1-5; TRBD1 might be the D (6 bases). This CDR3 comprises 14 residues. Germline lookup yields CDR1 GTSNPN and CDR2 SVGIG (reference sequence). The V gene lost 0 bases and the J gene lost 3 bases, with 9 bases spanning the gap. CDR3 DNA: TGTGCCTGGAGTGTACAGGGCCACAATCAGCCCCAGCATTTT. It is translated as CAWSVQGHNQPQHF.

The chain employs TRBV7-3 and TRBJ2-3, with D possibly matching TRBD2 (5 bases). This CDR3 is built from 18 residues. V gave up 5 bases and J gave up 1 base, with 22 bases separating them. Germline assignment: CDR1 SGHTA and CDR2 FQGTGA. The CDR3, as DNA: TGTGCCAGCAGCCGCAACGGGGTAGTCGGGATAGGCACAGATACGCAGTATTTT. Translated, it gives CASSRNGVVGIGTDTQYF.

This clone has a single count. The rearrangement links TRBV7-2 to TRBJ1-3; weak D call: TRBD1 (6 bases). CDR3 length: 15 residues. In germline, CDR1 is SGHTA, CDR2 FQGNSA. V dropped 1 base and J dropped 4 bases, with 11 bases sitting between them. CDR3 DNA sequence: TGTGCCAGCAGCTTAGACAGGGCACGGGGAAACACCATATATTTT. Its translation is CASSLDRARGNTIYF.

The gene calls are TRBV5-1 and TRBJ2-5; the match to TRBD2 covers 9 bases. The CDR3 consists of 15 residues. The germline CDR1 and CDR2 sequences are SGHRS and YFSETQ. V dropped 0 bases and J dropped 2; count of bases not matched to a gene: 2. As DNA, the CDR3 is TGCGCCAGCAGCTTGGGACTAGCGGTACAAGAGACCCAGTACTTC. The encoded protein is CASSLGLAVQETQYF.

The rearrangement links TRBV6-5 to TRBJ1-1; D ambiguous. Trimming took 0 bases from V and 1 from J, leaving 3 bases between them. The CDR3 spans 13 residues. Per germline, CDR1 MNHEY and CDR2 SVGAGI. The CDR3 loop is CASSYSRNTEAFF. CDR3 DNA: TGTGCCAGCAGTTACTCCAGGAACACTGAAGCTTTCTTT.

This chain connects TRBV19 to TRBJ1-5, with D uncertain. The CDR3 loop spans 13 amino acids. The ends were cut back, 5 bases at V and 5 bases at J, with 10 bases in the middle. Per the germline V gene, CDR1 is LNHDA and CDR2 is SQIVND (reference sequence). In nucleotides, the CDR3 is TGTGCCAGTAGTGCGGTGTTGGATCAGCCCCAGCATTTT. It specifies CASSAVLDQPQHF.

The CDR3 region is CASSSGAMNTEAFF. DNA for the CDR3: TGTGCCAGCAGTTCAGGGGCCATGAACACTGAAGCTTTCTTT. This chain connects TRBV6-5 to TRBJ1-1, with D possibly matching TRBD1 (6 bases). Trimming removed 4 bases from V and 0 bases from J, with 9 bases in between. Germline V gene data show CDR1 as MNHEY and CDR2 as SVGAGI. The CDR3 has 14 residues.

The gene calls are TRBV7-9 and TRBJ2-1; tentatively, D is TRBD2 (6 bases). The germline V gene has CDR1 SEHNR and CDR2 FQNEAQ (reference sequence). This CDR3 has 13 amino acids. The V and J ends lost 5 bases and 10 bases respectively, with 15 bases between them. This CDR3 reads CASSQEGPGEQFF. CDR3 DNA sequence: TGTGCCAGCAGCCAGGAGGGTCCCGGGGAGCAGTTCTTC.

The rearrangement joins TRBV5-4 to TRBJ1-2; D is ambiguous. This CDR3 has 14 residues. The ends were cut back, 2 bases at V and 4 bases at J, with 12 bases in the middle. From germline, CDR1 is SGHNT and CDR2 YYREEE (reference sequence). CDR3 amino acids: CASSLGGERYGYTF. CDR3 nucleotide sequence: TGTGCCAGCAGCTTAGGTGGGGAGCGCTATGGCTACACCTTC. Full variable domain (remainder filled in from reference TRBV5-4 and TRBJ1-2): ETGVTQSPTHLIKTRGQQVTLRCSSQSGHNTVSWYQQALGQGPQFIFQYYREEENGRGNFPPRFSGLQFPNYSSELNVNALELDDSALYLCASSLGGERYGYTFGSGTRLTVV.

This sequence joins TRBV7-9 and TRBJ1-2, with D possibly TRBD1 on 5 matching bases. V was trimmed by 1 base and J by 5 bases, leaving 11 bases between them. The CDR3 contains 14 residues. Germline CDR1 is SEHNR and CDR2 is FQNEAQ (reference sequence). The CDR3 spells CASSLEGANYGYTF. CDR3 DNA sequence: TGTGCCAGCAGCTTAGAAGGGGCCAATTATGGCTACACCTTC.